This is a list of T cell receptor beta chains from one sample in a study of blood T cell repertoires in COVID-19. TCRdb keeps only in-frame clones here, not all; method: immunoSEQ multiplex PCR. The data hold some 150,000 clones, with around 82% observed a single time. Sample: peripheral blood. The receptor source for this set is a man between 60 and 70 years old with active or convalescent COVID-19. The CDR3 runs from the conserved cysteine through the conserved F or W. A D gene is named only where the DNA matches it firmly. Expanded clones are given a class, and other clones once, few, many or no size at all.

V gene: TRBV6-6
clone size: .
D gene: TRBD1
CDR3 length: 15
J gene: TRBJ1-1
CDR3 DNA: TGTGCCAGCAGTGACGGGACAGGGTTCCGAACTGAAGCTTTCTTT
CDR3 protein: CASSDGTGFRTEAFF

V gene: TRBV19
clone size: once
D gene: .
CDR3 length: 15
J gene: TRBJ1-1
CDR3 DNA: TGTGCCAGTAGTGGAGACAGTCGACTGAACACTGAAGCTTTCTTT
CDR3 protein: CASSGDSRLNTEAFF

V gene: TRBV7-2
clone size: .
D gene: TRBD1
CDR3 length: 14
J gene: TRBJ1-5
CDR3 DNA: TGTGCCAGCAGCTCAGGGGGCGGCAATCAGCCCCAGCATTTT
CDR3 protein: CASSSGGGNQPQHF

V gene: TRBV5-1
clone size: .
D gene: .
CDR3 length: 16
J gene: TRBJ2-7
CDR3 DNA: TGCGCCAGCAGCCCGCTGCCAGGAACTAGCTCCTACGAGCAGTACTTC
CDR3 protein: CASSPLPGTSSYEQYF

V gene: TRBV10-3
clone size: .
D gene: .
CDR3 length: 13
J gene: TRBJ2-7
CDR3 DNA: TGTGCCATCAGTGCCCAAAATATGCCAGGGCAGTACTTC
CDR3 protein: CAISAQNMPGQYF

V gene: TRBV29-1
clone size: .
D gene: .
CDR3 length: 12
J gene: TRBJ2-5
CDR3 DNA: TGCAGTTTGGCTAGCGCCCGAGAGACCCAGTACTTC
CDR3 protein: CSLASARETQYF

V gene: TRBV5-1
clone size: few
D gene: .
CDR3 length: 16
J gene: TRBJ2-2
CDR3 DNA: TGCGCCAGCAGCTTATGGACTGCTCCGAACACCGGGGAGCTGTTTTTT
CDR3 protein: CASSLWTAPNTGELFF

V gene: TRBV3-1/TRBV3-2
clone size: .
D gene: .
CDR3 length: 11
J gene: TRBJ1-4
CDR3 DNA: TGTGCCAGCAGCCATCTGGAAAAACTGTTTTTT
CDR3 protein: CASSHLEKLFF

V gene: TRBV7-8
clone size: .
D gene: TRBD1
CDR3 length: 15
J gene: TRBJ1-4
CDR3 DNA: TGTGCCAGCAGCTCACCCAGGGGGCTCGATGGAAAACTGTTTTTT
CDR3 protein: CASSSPRGLDGKLFF

V gene: TRBV21-1
clone size: .
D gene: .
CDR3 length: 16
J gene: TRBJ1-5
CDR3 DNA: TGTGCCAGCAGCGAAAAGGGGGCCCAGGCGAATCAGCCCCAGCATTTT
CDR3 protein: CASSEKGAQANQPQHF

V gene: TRBV25-1
clone size: .
D gene: .
CDR3 length: 13
J gene: TRBJ2-7
CDR3 DNA: TGTGCCCGCCGGGGGAGGGGGGGCAACGAGCAGTACTTC
CDR3 protein: CARRGRGGNEQYF

V gene: TRBV5-6
clone size: .
D gene: TRBD2
CDR3 length: 17
J gene: TRBJ2-2
CDR3 DNA: TGTGCCAGCAGCTCCTTAAGCGGGAGGGCCGGGACCGGGGAGCTGTTTTTT
CDR3 protein: CASSSLSGRAGTGELFF

V gene: TRBV29-1
clone size: .
D gene: TRBD1
CDR3 length: 14
J gene: TRBJ2-2
CDR3 DNA: TGCAGCACAGCGACAGGGTTGAGCACCGGGGAGCTGTTTTTT
CDR3 protein: CSTATGLSTGELFF

V gene: TRBV6-4
clone size: .
D gene: .
CDR3 length: 15
J gene: TRBJ1-3
CDR3 DNA: TGTGCCAGCACCCAACCCGGGGATTCTGGAAACACCATATATTTT
CDR3 protein: CASTQPGDSGNTIYF

V gene: TRBV24-1
clone size: .
D gene: TRBD1
CDR3 length: 15
J gene: TRBJ1-5
CDR3 DNA: TGTGCCACCAGTGGAAGGGACAGCGCTCATCAGCCCCAGCATTTT
CDR3 protein: CATSGRDSAHQPQHF

V gene: TRBV24-1
clone size: .
D gene: .
CDR3 length: 15
J gene: TRBJ2-1
CDR3 DNA: TGTGCCACCAGTGACCCCGGGACTGGAAACAATGAGCAGTTCTTC
CDR3 protein: CATSDPGTGNNEQFF

V gene: TRBV5-1
clone size: .
D gene: TRBD2
CDR3 length: 17
J gene: TRBJ2-3
CDR3 DNA: TGCGCCAGCAGCTTGGGTGGCCTAGCGGGTACATCAGATACGCAGTATTTT
CDR3 protein: CASSLGGLAGTSDTQYF

V gene: TRBV28
clone size: .
D gene: .
CDR3 length: 18
J gene: TRBJ1-5
CDR3 DNA: TGTGCCAGCAGTTTCGTCGTTTGGACAGCTACGCCCAATCAGCCCCAGCATTTT
CDR3 protein: CASSFVVWTATPNQPQHF

V gene: TRBV5-8
clone size: .
D gene: TRBD2
CDR3 length: 14
J gene: TRBJ2-1
CDR3 DNA: TGTGCCAGCACCTCCTCAGCGGGACCGTATGAGCAGTTCTTC
CDR3 protein: CASTSSAGPYEQFF

V gene: TRBV19
clone size: .
D gene: .
CDR3 length: 15
J gene: TRBJ1-3
CDR3 DNA: TGTGCCAGTAGGGGTGGGGCCGACTCTGGAAACACCATATATTTT
CDR3 protein: CASRGGADSGNTIYF

V gene: TRBV27
clone size: few
D gene: TRBD1
CDR3 length: 13
J gene: TRBJ1-6
CDR3 DNA: TGTGCCAGCAGCGACAGGGGCGTCTCACCCCTCCACTTT
CDR3 protein: CASSDRGVSPLHF

V gene: TRBV28
clone size: .
D gene: TRBD1
CDR3 length: 18
J gene: TRBJ2-3
CDR3 DNA: TGTGCCAGCGACAGGGGGCCACGGCTCGGTCCTAGCACAGATACGCAGTATTTT
CDR3 protein: CASDRGPRLGPSTDTQYF

V gene: TRBV7-2
clone size: .
D gene: .
CDR3 length: 16
J gene: TRBJ2-2
CDR3 DNA: TGTGCCAGCAGCTCGCAGGGGCCCCCGAACACCGGGGAGCTGTTTTTT
CDR3 protein: CASSSQGPPNTGELFF

V gene: TRBV19
clone size: .
D gene: .
CDR3 length: 15
J gene: TRBJ2-7
CDR3 DNA: TGTGCCAGTAGTATAGACGGAGCCCTATCCTACGAGCAGTACTTC
CDR3 protein: CASSIDGALSYEQYF

V gene: TRBV7-3
clone size: .
D gene: .
CDR3 length: 19
J gene: TRBJ1-6
CDR3 DNA: TGTGCCAGCAGCTTGAGGCGGGATGGAAAAGACTCCTATAATTCACCCCTCCACTTT
CDR3 protein: CASSLRRDGKDSYNSPLHF

V gene: TRBV7-6
clone size: .
D gene: TRBD2
CDR3 length: 16
J gene: TRBJ2-2
CDR3 DNA: TGTGCCAGCAGCTTAACGAGCGGGAGGTTTGCCGGGGAGCTGTTTTTT
CDR3 protein: CASSLTSGRFAGELFF

V gene: TRBV5-5
clone size: .
D gene: .
CDR3 length: 14
J gene: TRBJ1-5
CDR3 DNA: TGTGCCAGCAGCTTGGTCATGAGCAATCAGCCCCAGCATTTT
CDR3 protein: CASSLVMSNQPQHF

V gene: TRBV5-1
clone size: once
D gene: TRBD1
CDR3 length: 14
J gene: TRBJ2-3
CDR3 DNA: TGCGCCAGCAGCCCTGGACAGGGCACAGATACGCAGTATTTT
CDR3 protein: CASSPGQGTDTQYF

V gene: TRBV6-5
clone size: .
D gene: TRBD1
CDR3 length: 13
J gene: TRBJ2-7
CDR3 DNA: TGTGCCAGCAGTAAAACAGGGGGTGGCGAGCAGTACTTC
CDR3 protein: CASSKTGGGEQYF

V gene: TRBV5-4
clone size: once
D gene: TRBD1
CDR3 length: 14
J gene: TRBJ1-1
CDR3 DNA: TGTGCCAGCACGGACTACAGGGGGCTAACTGAAGCTTTCTTT
CDR3 protein: CASTDYRGLTEAFF

V gene: TRBV5-1
clone size: .
D gene: TRBD1
CDR3 length: 15
J gene: TRBJ1-1
CDR3 DNA: TGCGCCAGCAGCCCGGCGACAGGGATGAACACTGAAGCTTTCTTT
CDR3 protein: CASSPATGMNTEAFF

V gene: TRBV24-1
clone size: .
D gene: TRBD1
CDR3 length: 12
J gene: TRBJ1-1
CDR3 DNA: TGTGCCACCAGTCCAGGGGGCAATGAAGCTTTCTTT
CDR3 protein: CATSPGGNEAFF

V gene: TRBV6-5
clone size: few
D gene: .
CDR3 length: 15
J gene: TRBJ1-6
CDR3 DNA: TGTGCCAGTTCTGACAGGATGGGAACTAACTCACCCCTCCACTTT
CDR3 protein: CASSDRMGTNSPLHF

V gene: TRBV11-3
clone size: .
D gene: TRBD1
CDR3 length: 15
J gene: TRBJ2-7
CDR3 DNA: TGTGCCAGCAGCTTGAGGGGACAGGGGCGGGACGAGCAGTACTTC
CDR3 protein: CASSLRGQGRDEQYF

V gene: TRBV27
clone size: .
D gene: .
CDR3 length: 12
J gene: TRBJ1-2
CDR3 DNA: TGTGCCAGCAGTTCAGGGGTAGATGGCTACACCTTC
CDR3 protein: CASSSGVDGYTF

V gene: TRBV9
clone size: .
D gene: TRBD1
CDR3 length: 16
J gene: TRBJ2-2
CDR3 DNA: TGTGCCAGCAGCGCCCGACAGGGTGAGGGGTCCGGGGAGCTGTTTTTT
CDR3 protein: CASSARQGEGSGELFF

V gene: TRBV28
clone size: few
D gene: TRBD2
CDR3 length: 14
J gene: TRBJ2-7
CDR3 DNA: TGTGCCAGCAGTTCGTCTAGCGGGAGATACGAGCAGTACTTC
CDR3 protein: CASSSSSGRYEQYF

V gene: TRBV7-8
clone size: .
D gene: .
CDR3 length: 14
J gene: TRBJ2-1
CDR3 DNA: TGTGCCAGCTGGCCCAGCGGCTCCTACAATGAGCAGTTCTTC
CDR3 protein: CASWPSGSYNEQFF

V gene: TRBV15
clone size: .
D gene: .
CDR3 length: 12
J gene: TRBJ1-5
CDR3 DNA: TGTGCCACCAGCGGAACCAGGCAGCCCCAGCATTTT
CDR3 protein: CATSGTRQPQHF

V gene: TRBV4-2
clone size: .
D gene: TRBD1
CDR3 length: 15
J gene: TRBJ1-3
CDR3 DNA: TGTGCCAGCAGCCACGGGACAGGTATCTTAAACACCATATATTTT
CDR3 protein: CASSHGTGILNTIYF

V gene: TRBV5-6
clone size: .
D gene: .
CDR3 length: 15
J gene: TRBJ1-4
CDR3 DNA: TGTGCCAGCCTCAACTGGGGCGGTGCAAATGAAAAACTGTTTTTT
CDR3 protein: CASLNWGGANEKLFF

V gene: TRBV5-1
clone size: few
D gene: .
CDR3 length: 14
J gene: TRBJ2-2
CDR3 DNA: TGCGCCAGCAGCTTGGGATGGGCCACCGGGGAGCTGTTTTTT
CDR3 protein: CASSLGWATGELFF

V gene: TRBV4-1
clone size: .
D gene: TRBD1
CDR3 length: 17
J gene: TRBJ1-1
CDR3 DNA: TGCGCCAGCAACACAGGACAGGGGGCGAAGGGGAACACTGAAGCTTTCTTT
CDR3 protein: CASNTGQGAKGNTEAFF

V gene: TRBV6-8
clone size: .
D gene: TRBD1
CDR3 length: 14
J gene: TRBJ1-2
CDR3 DNA: TGTGCCAGCAGTGGCGGGACAGGGGTCTATGGCTACACCTTC
CDR3 protein: CASSGGTGVYGYTF

V gene: TRBV7-2
clone size: .
D gene: .
CDR3 length: 13
J gene: TRBJ2-7
CDR3 DNA: TGTGCCAGCAGCTCCCAAAGGCGGGGACTTCAAAAATTC
CDR3 protein: CASSSQRRGLQKF

V gene: TRBV15
clone size: .
D gene: TRBD1
CDR3 length: 20
J gene: TRBJ1-4
CDR3 DNA: TGTGCCACCAGCAGGCCCCCCGGGACAGGGAGTTATTCAACTAATGAAAAACTGTTTTTT
CDR3 protein: CATSRPPGTGSYSTNEKLFF

V gene: TRBV13
clone size: .
D gene: .
CDR3 length: 15
J gene: TRBJ1-1
CDR3 DNA: TGTGCCAGCAGCTCGGACTTAGGGTCCTATACTGAAGCTTTCTTT
CDR3 protein: CASSSDLGSYTEAFF

V gene: TRBV13
clone size: few
D gene: TRBD1
CDR3 length: 15
J gene: TRBJ2-1
CDR3 DNA: TGTGCCAGCAGCCTCGGACAGGGGTCCTACAATGAGCAGTTCTTC
CDR3 protein: CASSLGQGSYNEQFF

V gene: TRBV2
clone size: .
D gene: TRBD1
CDR3 length: 14
J gene: TRBJ1-1
CDR3 DNA: TGTGCCAGCATGCAGGACAGGCCGGGTACTGAAGCTTTCTTT
CDR3 protein: CASMQDRPGTEAFF